The source of this T cell receptor (beta chain) is a study of T cells after yellow fever vaccination (dated by TCRdb to between 2018 and 2021). Study-level background: The SMART-Seq v4 Ultra Low Input RNA kit was used to prepare libraries from fractions with low cell numbers. To track T-cell clones before and after primary and booster YFV17D yellow fever vaccination, bulk TCR alpha and beta repertoires were sequenced longitudinally. The cohort comprised two healthy male donors, one aged 18 to 30 and one aged 30 to 40 years. Blood was collected at multiple timepoints before and after primary and secondary immunization, and bulk PBMC replicates and cell subsets were isolated.

A remark on this clonotype: Its antigen remains undetermined. Base qualities are not at hand, and no much larger clone is one base apart.

Taken from the germline V gene (reference sequence), the CDR1 and CDR2 loops are MNHNY and SVGAGI. The CDR3 has 13 amino acids, counting the end cysteine and phenylalanine. Only CDR3 DNA is held: 39 bases, read in frame from base 1. V is cut by 4 bases and J by 4 bases, and the space between the germline ends is 10 bases. Points the paper makes about the study in general: A small share of clonotypes occurred in both CD4 and CD8 compartments, likely arising from convergent recombination. Because only a couple of donors were included in the study, the extent to which the findings can be generalized is limited. The secondary T-cell response was weaker than the primary response but faster, peaking on day 5 instead of day 15. After the booster, most clones that had expanded after primary vaccination were detected again (around 97% of CD4 and about 88% of CD8), suggesting broad maintenance of memory. Because abundant contaminating clonotypes from the bulk population could be contained in FACS-sorted repertoires, computational filtering was required.

The treatment or condition tag for this specimen amounts to: live attenuated yellow fever vaccine strain. A standard Ficoll-Paque protocol was used to isolate PBMCs from peripheral blood. CD4 and CD8 T-cell fractions were isolated with Dynabeads CD4 and CD8 positive selection kits. TriZol was used to extract RNA from bulk PBMCs, CD4 and CD8 fractions, and dextramer-positive and dextramer-negative fractions. The run used an Illumina NovaSeq 6000. TCR cDNA was synthesized by 5'RACE template switching, which introduced a universal primer site and unique molecular identifiers. Priming for cDNA synthesis came from both the TCR alpha and TCR beta constant segments. Libraries were amplified in two PCR steps, with sample barcodes and sequencing adapters added in the second step. Sequencing of libraries was done on Illumina HiSeq 2500 (2x100 bp) or NovaSeq (2x150 bp). Turning to the authors' computational methods: MIGEC handled demultiplexing of reads and collapsing into UMI consensus sequences, while MiXCR performed V(D)J alignment. Using edgeR on replicate PBMC samples, clonotypes were called vaccine-responding if FDR was below 0.01 and the log2 fold change was above 5 up to day 15. Bulk clonotypes were assigned CD4 or CD8 identity according to which sequenced CD4 or CD8 repertoire held them at higher abundance. Clones were called with MiXCR by TCRdb after fastp trimmed the public reads at Q25, and only in-frame beta chains were retained. CDR3 protein sequences are deduplicated, and each keeps its most common genes and DNA. In this record, the V and J calls reflect TCRdb's handling and not the investigators' own analysis. Here the sample has some 260,000 distinct CDR3 sequences; roughly 4.8% occur a single time. 3% to 4% of the sample is taken by the ten largest.

The V gene is TRBV6-6 and the J gene is TRBJ1-2; TRBD1 might be the D gene, on 5 matching bases. Sample: CD4+ T cells sorted from PBMCs, taken on the day of the yellow fever booster vaccination. This TCR was sampled from a man between 18 and 29 years old who received the YFV17D yellow fever vaccine. The CDR3: CASSSAGSYGYTF. The DNA sequence is TGTGCCAGCAGTTCGGCAGGGAGCTATGGCTACACCTTC.